This T cell receptor (beta chain) stems from a study of blood T cells in healthy people across ages. Study-wide results and limits: Samples with more naive T cells showed higher observed beta diversity. Naive CD4+ cell counts and diversity both ran higher in long-lived than in aged donors.

Then a second PCR, running about 6 to 12 cycles, was carried out with a sample-barcoded 5' primer and a J-beta primer mix. All samples gave at least 2.5 million CDR3-containing paired-end reads. TCRdb analysed the 5' RACE reads with MiXCR anew, one entry per CDR3 protein. This sample yields about 970,000 distinct CDR3 sequences, of which roughly half are seen a single time; 20% to 25% belongs to the top ten. About this clonotype itself: Its specificity is not known.

V dropped 3 bases and J dropped 5 bases, with 6 bases sitting between them. CDR3 length: 12 amino acids. The germline V gene has CDR1 SGHTA and CDR2 FQGNSA. Total RNA was isolated from each sample in quantities of at least 5 micrograms. The chain uses TRBV7-2 and TRBJ2-3; no reliable D call. This TCR was sampled from a woman aged 55-69 years in good health. Sequencing was carried out using blood. The CDR3 nucleotides read TGTGCCAGCAGCTTTTGGTTAGATACGCAGTATTTT. Its protein product is CASSFWLDTQYF.